This T cell receptor beta chain is from a study of early T cells in non-severe SARS-CoV-2 infection. Study-wide background: Sequencing input comprised bulk RNA from unsorted whole blood; chain pairing was not available.

Attached unique molecular identifiers marked individual cDNA molecules. TCRdb redid the calling of the 5' RACE reads with MiXCR, one entry per CDR3 protein. The table lists 95,000 to 120,000 distinct CDR3 sequences, 9.5% to 13% of them singletons. CDR3 length: 18 amino acids. Germline lookup yields CDR1 SGHRS and CDR2 YFSETQ. Trimming took off 0 bases at V and 0 bases at J, with 16 bases between the two ends. Study observations and caveats: CD4 and private specificities were missed by VDJdb matching, which favored anti-spike CD8 responses.

This clonotype was picked up a small number of times. Its antigen is unknown. This rearrangement joins TRBV5-1 to TRBJ2-4; D possibly corresponds to TRBD2 (5 bases). Sequenced material: whole blood. The sequence derives from an adult who was a healthcare worker with PCR-confirmed SARS-CoV-2 infection or an uninfected control (not recorded which). The CDR3 DNA is TGCGCCAGCAGCTTGGTAGGACTTGGCGGTATAGCCAAAAACATTCAGTACTTC. Residues: CASSLVGLGGIAKNIQYF.